This TCR beta chain was observed in a study of T cell repertoires in cytomegalovirus infection. Across the whole study: Public TCR beta signatures marked donors with CMV infection and the matching HLA.

Study-level results: The study identified carriers of CMV plus the relevant HLA from cumulative public TCR beta family frequency. CMV-specific TCR beta clonotypes restricted by HLA-C were the ones dominating the ex vivo response.

This clonotype was observed a handful of times. What it recognizes is unknown. MiXCR, run by TCRdb on the reads, gives a single entry per CDR3 protein. Here the sample spans some 200,000 distinct CDR3 sequences, under 25% being singletons. The receptor's source is a human donor in good health (CMV status not recorded). Some clones in this sample may be carry-over from other donors' samples. The sequenced sample consisted of PBMCs.

This CDR3 is CATSRGDREKLFF. The CDR3 DNA reads TGTGCCACCAGCAGAGGCGACAGGGAAAAACTGTTTTTT. V usage is TRBV15 and J usage is TRBJ1-4; tentative D call: TRBD1 (6 bases). The V and J ends lost 1 base and 8 bases respectively, with 8 bases between them. CDR3 length equals 13 residues. Germline CDR1 reads LNHNV; CDR2 reads YYDKDF (reference sequence).